Listed here are 27 T cell receptor beta chains from one sample, sequenced in a study of shared clonotypes between healthy human individuals. Some clones are missing from TCRdb's copy, which holds only in-frame ones; the method was immunoSEQ multiplex PCR. Of about 1.1 million clones in the sample, roughly 74% were seen once. The sequenced material came from memory CD4+ T cells from PBMCs. Sample subset: CD45RA-negative fraction. The receptors here all came from a man younger than 35 in good health. Some clones in this sample may be carry-over from other donors' samples.

V gene TRBV11-3 combines with J gene TRBJ2-2, with 9 bases identical to TRBD1. Germline V gene sequence: CDR1 SGHNT, CDR2 YENEEA. This CDR3 has 17 amino acids. With 5 bases clipped from V and 2 bases from J, the junction kept 9 bases outside the gene matches. The CDR3 DNA sequence: TGTGCCAGCAGCCCCCTTCCGGGACAGGGTAACACCGGGGAGCTGTTTTTT. It specifies CASSPLPGQGNTGELFF.

V is TRBV4-2 and J is TRBJ1-2; D gene uncertain. V was clipped by 1 base and J by 7 bases, with 13 bases between them. The germline V gene encodes CDR1 LGHNA and CDR2 YNFKEQ. The CDR3 runs 14 residues. Here the CDR3 reads CASSQVEGKRGYTF. CDR3 DNA sequence: TGTGCCAGCAGCCAAGTAGAAGGGAAGCGTGGCTACACCTTC.

The rearrangement links TRBV7-3 to TRBJ2-5, with unresolved D. Germline CDR1 reads SGHTA; CDR2 reads FQGTGA. With 0 bases removed from V and 0 bases from J, the gap between germline ends came to 8 bases. The CDR3 is 15 amino acids. Written as DNA, the CDR3 is TGTGCCAGCAGCTTAACGCCGACGGACCAAGAGACCCAGTACTTC. This translates into CASSLTPTDQETQYF.

J is TRBJ1-2 and V is TRBV5-1; the match to TRBD1 covers 10 bases. V gave up 0 bases and J gave up 4 bases; unmatched junction bases: 3. Germline CDR1 is SGHRS and CDR2 is YFSETQ. The length of the CDR3 is 15 residues. The CDR3 DNA is TGCGCCAGCAGCTTGGATGGGACAGGGGTCTATGGCTACACCTTC. Its protein product is CASSLDGTGVYGYTF.

The V call is TRBV19, the J call TRBJ2-5, with D perhaps TRBD1 (5 bases). V shed 0 bases and J shed 4 bases, with 9 bases lying between them. The CDR3 has 14 amino acids. Per the germline V gene, CDR1 is LNHDA and CDR2 is SQIVND (reference sequence). The CDR3 nucleotides are TGTGCCAGTAGTATAGACAGGGATCTAGAGACCCAGTACTTC. It yields the protein CASSIDRDLETQYF.

The J gene is TRBJ1-1, the V gene TRBV10-3; D is undetermined. The ends were cut back, 5 bases at V and 5 bases at J, with 9 bases in the middle. Germline assignment: CDR1 ENHRY and CDR2 SYGVKD. The CDR3 extends over 12 amino acids. CDR3 sequence (DNA): TGTGCCATCAGTTTGGGTGGAACTGAAGCTTTCTTT. It translates to CAISLGGTEAFF.

About this clone: Other DNA sequences of this sample code for an identical CDR3. The CDR3 region is CASSLAYGYTF. As DNA, the CDR3 is TGTGCCAGCAGTTTGGCGTATGGCTACACCTTC. This rearrangement joins TRBV28 to TRBJ1-2; D is uncertain. The CDR3 totals 11 residues. The germline V gene has CDR1 MDHEN and CDR2 SYDVKM. The ends were cut back, 3 bases at V and 5 bases at J, with 4 bases in the middle.

The rearrangement joins TRBV7-7 to TRBJ2-5, with TRBD2 matching 14 bases. Trimming took 1 base from V and 5 from J; bases not matched to a gene: 6. Germline V CDR1 and CDR2: SSHAT, FNYEAQ (reference sequence). The CDR3 consists of 17 residues. The CDR3 region is CASSLGTSGRNGETQYF. CDR3 bases: TGTGCCAGCAGCTTAGGGACTAGCGGGAGGAATGGGGAGACCCAGTACTTC.

The chain joins TRBV6-6 to TRBJ2-7, with no clear D. The ends were cut back, 0 bases at V and 7 bases at J, with 13 bases in the middle. From germline, CDR1 is MNHNY and CDR2 SVGAGI (reference sequence). CDR3 size: 14 residues. The CDR3 DNA sequence: TGTGCCAGCAGTTACTCGAGACCCCGCGGAGAGCAGTACTTC. The encoded protein is CASSYSRPRGEQYF.

This chain joins TRBV10-3 and TRBJ2-1; 10 bases are a match to TRBD2. CDR1 and CDR2 from the germline V gene are ENHRY and SYGVKD. Trimming removed 0 bases from V and 5 bases from J; junction bases left unmatched: 7. CDR3 length: 17 residues. The CDR3 reads CAISESASGSLDNEQFF. The CDR3 nucleotides read TGTGCCATCAGTGAGTCGGCTAGCGGGAGTCTAGACAATGAGCAGTTCTTC.

This clone has just a few counts. The V call is TRBV7-9, the J call TRBJ2-1; no reliable D call. Germline CDR1 SEHNR, CDR2 FQNEAQ (reference sequence). This CDR3 spans 14 amino acids. The ends were cut back, 3 bases at V and 5 bases at J, with 11 bases in the middle. The chain's CDR3 is CASSLAVVNNEQFF. The CDR3 region has the DNA TGTGCCAGCAGCTTGGCGGTAGTTAACAATGAGCAGTTCTTC.

The chain combines TRBV28 with TRBJ2-6, with no clear D. Germline values: CDR1 MDHEN, CDR2 SYDVKM. The V end lost 6 bases, the J end lost 2 bases, and 20 bases lay between the germline ends. There are 18 residues in the CDR3. CDR3 region: CASSRSRKTDTGANVLTF. CDR3 nucleotide sequence: TGTGCCAGCAGCCGAAGTAGGAAAACTGACACTGGGGCCAACGTCCTGACTTTC.

The chain has TRBV7-3 and TRBJ2-2; perhaps TRBD2 as D (5 bases). The CDR3 is 16 residues long. The germline V and J ends were trimmed by 3 bases and 2 bases, with 13 bases remaining between them. The V gene's germline CDR1 is SGHTA and CDR2 FQGTGA. The CDR3, as DNA: TGTGCCAGCAGCTTTCGCGGGCCTACAAACACCGGGGAGCTGTTTTTT. It specifies CASSFRGPTNTGELFF. Full variable domain (rest looked up from reference TRBV7-3 and TRBJ2-2): GAGVSQTPSNKVTEKGKYVELRCDPISGHTALYWYRQSLGQGPEFLIYFQGTGAADDSGLPNDRFFAVRPEGSVSTLKIQRTERGDSAVYLCASSFRGPTNTGELFFGEGSRLTVL.

V gene TRBV18 combines with J gene TRBJ1-3; weak D call: TRBD1 (5 bases). In germline, CDR1 is KGHSH, CDR2 LQKENI. The CDR3 covers 14 residues. The V end lost 2 bases, the J end lost 7 bases, and 12 bases lay between the germline ends. The CDR3 nucleotides are TGTGCCAGCTCACCAGAGGGGCTCCCGAACACCATATATTTT. Translating it yields CASSPEGLPNTIYF.

The gene calls are TRBV28 and TRBJ1-2; D remains ambiguous. The length of the CDR3 is 15 residues. Trimming stripped 5 bases from V and 0 bases from J, with 13 bases between. Per the germline V gene, CDR1 is MDHEN and CDR2 is SYDVKM. CDR3 DNA sequence: TGTGCCAGCAGTCGACCGGACGGACCTAACTATGGCTACACCTTC. As protein: CASSRPDGPNYGYTF.

The J gene is TRBJ2-5, the V gene TRBV7-6; D is ambiguous. The V end was cut by 5 bases, the J end by 0 bases, with 7 bases between. CDR3 length: 13 amino acids. The V gene's germline CDR1 is SGHVS and CDR2 FNYEAQ. CDR3 nucleotides: TGTGCCAGCAGCCCTATATACCAAGAGACCCAGTACTTC. Translation gives CASSPIYQETQYF.

The CDR3 bases are TGTGCCAGCAGCCGGGACAACTCCTACGAGCAGTACTTC. Protein: CASSRDNSYEQYF. The rearrangement uses TRBV5-4 and TRBJ2-7, with a weak D call TRBD1 (6 bases). Germline V lookup: CDR1 SGHNT, CDR2 YYREEE (reference sequence). The CDR3 runs 13 residues. V lost 4 bases and J 0 bases, leaving 8 bases between the germline ends.

This chain links TRBV6-5 with TRBJ1-2; the D is unclear. CDR1 is MNHEY and CDR2 is SVGAGI in the germline V gene. With 8 bases removed from V and 0 bases from J, the gap between germline ends came to 10 bases. There are 13 residues in the CDR3. This CDR3 is CASRHPANYGYTF. The CDR3 DNA reads as TGTGCCAGCCGACACCCAGCTAACTATGGCTACACCTTC.

The chain has TRBV5-4 and TRBJ2-7; D perhaps matches TRBD2 (7 bases). V dropped 4 bases and J dropped 2 bases, with 16 bases sitting between them. This CDR3 comprises 15 residues. Germline CDR1 SGHNT, CDR2 YYREEE (reference sequence). For the CDR3, the DNA is TGTGCCAGCAGCCACGGGGGGCGCGAAACCTACGAGCAGTACTTC. It codes for CASSHGGRETYEQYF.

This clone was recorded only once. V gene TRBV7-9 combines with J gene TRBJ2-2; D ambiguous. Germline V lookup: CDR1 SEHNR, CDR2 FQNEAQ (reference sequence). The CDR3 extends over 16 amino acids. The ends were cut back, 1 base at V and 2 bases at J, with 11 bases in the middle. The CDR3 sequence: CASSLVANTNTGELFF. DNA for the CDR3: TGTGCCAGCAGCTTAGTGGCGAACACCAACACCGGGGAGCTGTTTTTT.

This clone was seen a handful of times. The chain is built from TRBV5-1 and TRBJ2-5; D is perhaps TRBD2 (5 bases). V was clipped by 3 bases and J by 2 bases, with 14 bases between them. This CDR3 comprises 15 residues. Germline V lookup: CDR1 SGHRS, CDR2 YFSETQ. This chain's CDR3 is CASSSQKREQETQYF. The CDR3 DNA sequence: TGCGCCAGCAGCTCCCAGAAGAGGGAGCAAGAGACCCAGTACTTC.

DNA for the CDR3: TGTGCCAGCAGTTTAACGCTAGCGGGAGACAAGCAGTACTTC. This gives the protein CASSLTLAGDKQYF. The chain links TRBV28 to TRBJ2-7; 10 bases align to TRBD2. This CDR3 spans 14 amino acids. Germline CDR1 MDHEN, CDR2 SYDVKM. J was trimmed by 8 bases and V by 2 bases; bases with no gene match: 6.

The chain recombines TRBV9 with TRBJ2-5, with D perhaps TRBD2 (6 bases). Germline lookup yields CDR1 SGDLS and CDR2 YYNGEE. The CDR3 covers 15 residues. Trimming took off 0 bases at V and 7 bases at J, with 16 bases between the two ends. CDR3 sequence reads: CASSVGGEASVTQYF. The DNA of the CDR3 is TGTGCCAGCAGCGTAGGGGGGGAGGCCTCGGTGACCCAGTACTTC. Drawing the rest from reference TRBV9 and TRBJ2-5, the complete variable domain is DSGVTQTPKHLITATGQRVTLRCSPRSGDLSVYWYQQSLDQGLQFLIQYYNGEERAKGNILERFSAQQFPDLHSELNLSSLELGDSALYFCASSVGGEASVTQYFGPGTRLLVL.

The chain links TRBV5-1 to TRBJ2-2; 7 bases align to TRBD2. The CDR3 is 15 residues long. With V trimmed by 6 bases and J by 0 bases, 5 bases remained unmatched. Germline values: CDR1 SGHRS, CDR2 YFSETQ. CDR3 amino acids: CASNAAGTNTGELFF. CDR3 coding DNA: TGCGCCAGCAACGCAGCGGGGACGAACACCGGGGAGCTGTTTTTT.

This rearrangement joins TRBV5-1 to TRBJ2-3; 8 bases are a match to TRBD2. This CDR3 comprises 15 residues. Germline assignment: CDR1 SGHRS and CDR2 YFSETQ. Trimming cost V 3 bases and J 2 bases; bases outside gene matches: 5. The CDR3 region is CASSWLAGTTDTQYF. In DNA form, the CDR3 reads TGCGCCAGCAGCTGGCTAGCGGGTACCACAGATACGCAGTATTTT.

This sequence joins TRBV7-2 and TRBJ1-2; TRBD1 might be the D (5 bases). V was clipped by 4 bases and J by 3 bases, with 9 bases between them. The CDR3 runs 13 residues. CDR1 is SGHTA and CDR2 is FQGNSA in the germline V gene. CDR3 sequence: CASSSRGDYGYTF. The CDR3 region has the DNA TGTGCCAGCAGCTCACGGGGGGACTATGGCTACACCTTC.

CDR3 loop: CSVEWGGYTF. As DNA, the CDR3 is TGCAGCGTTGAATGGGGGGGCTACACCTTC. V usage is TRBV29-1 and J usage is TRBJ1-2; weak D call: TRBD1 (5 bases). CDR3 size: 10 residues. V gave up 2 bases and J gave up 8 bases, with 6 bases separating them. The germline gives CDR1 SQVTM, CDR2 ANQGSEA.